One sample yielded the 5 T cell receptor beta chains listed below, sequenced in a study of T cells after yellow fever vaccination. Using its own MiXCR run on the 5' RACE reads, TCRdb lists one record per CDR3 protein. The sample carries some 600,000 distinct CDR3 sequences, about 12% recorded once. The sample here was PBMCs, taken on the day of the yellow fever booster vaccination. All receptors derive from a man aged 25-45 years who received the YFV17D yellow fever vaccine.

Only a few counts were recorded for this clonotype. The chain carries TRBV3-1 and TRBJ2-7, with TRBD2 matching 10 bases. The CDR3 runs to 15 residues. CDR1 is LGHDT, CDR2 YNNKEL, per germline (reference sequence). J lost 2 bases, V lost 4 bases, and 5 bases had no gene match. This chain's CDR3 is CASSREREGPYEQYF. DNA for the CDR3: TGTGCCAGCAGCCGCGAGCGGGAGGGCCCCTACGAGCAGTACTTC.

This clonotype was detected only a few times. This chain links TRBV15 with TRBJ2-7; 7 bases fit TRBD2. Looked up from germline, CDR1 is LNHNV and CDR2 is YYDKDF (reference sequence). V shed 6 bases, J shed 4 bases, and the junction held 9 bases outside the gene matches. The CDR3 runs 14 residues. The DNA of the CDR3 is TGTGCCACCAGTTCAGGGAGGGTCGCATACGAGCAGTACTTC. This codes for CATSSGRVAYEQYF.

The rearrangement joins TRBV6-5 to TRBJ2-7; D might be TRBD2 (6 bases). The CDR3 extends over 15 amino acids. Germline V CDR1 and CDR2: MNHEY, SVGAGI. V lost 0 bases to trimming and J lost 3 bases, with 12 bases between them. CDR3 nucleotides: TGTGCCAGCAGTTACTCCGCGGGAAATGTCTACGAGCAGTACTTC. Its protein is CASSYSAGNVYEQYF.

This clonotype was recorded only once. The rearrangement links TRBV7-9 to TRBJ2-7, with TRBD2 as a possible D gene (5 bases). Germline loops: CDR1 SEHNR, CDR2 FQNEAQ (reference sequence). V was pared by 4 bases and J by 4 bases, with 11 bases between. CDR3 length: 13 residues. In nucleotides, the CDR3 is TGTGCCAGCAGCTCAGGAGGCCAATACGAGCAGTACTTC. This encodes CASSSGGQYEQYF. The full variable domain, completed using reference TRBV7-9 and TRBJ2-7, is DTGVSQNPRHKITKRGQNVTFRCDPISEHNRLYWYRQTLGQGPEFLTYFQNEAQLEKSRLLSDRFSAERPKGSFSTLEIQRTEQGDSAMYLCASSSGGQYEQYFGPGTRLTVT.

This clonotype has more than one count but fewer than ten. The chain carries TRBV9 and TRBJ2-2; unclear D gene. This CDR3 spans 16 amino acids. The V end lost 2 bases, the J end lost 6 bases, and 17 bases lay between the germline ends. Germline-derived CDR1 and CDR2 are SGDLS and YYNGEE. CDR3 sequence: CASSVLGFGGSGELFF. The DNA for the CDR3 is TGTGCCAGCAGCGTTCTAGGATTCGGTGGTTCCGGGGAGCTGTTTTTT.